This T cell receptor beta chain is from a study of blood T cell repertoires in COVID-19. Study-wide background: Acute and convalescent COVID-19 samples came from the United States, Italy and Spain. Sources were T cells, B-cell-depleted T cells, or PBMCs; the material itself was cDNA or gDNA.

V shed 7 bases, J shed 5 bases, and the junction held 10 bases outside the gene matches. CDR3 length equals 14 residues. CDR1 is MNHEY, CDR2 SVGAGI, per germline. Under the authors' procedure: Amplifying reference gene primers gave estimates of nucleated cell counts. Clones were read by immunoSEQ multiplex PCR, and TCRdb kept only the in-frame ones, dropping some. That table supplies the V and J calls and clone size; D and trimming were determined from the DNA. The table has 50,000 to 55,000 clones, approximately 89% seen once; the top ten hold 4% to 6%. The clonotype comes from a man in his 60s with active COVID-19. Sequenced input: peripheral blood. The chain joins TRBV6-5 to TRBJ2-5; 7 bases match TRBD2. CDR3 in amino acids: CASKQLTSPETQYF. The DNA of the CDR3 is TGTGCCAGCAAACAGCTGACTAGCCCGGAGACCCAGTACTTC.